This T cell receptor beta chain was identified in a study of a mutant IDH1 vaccine in newly diagnosed glioma. Background on the study: Vaccinations were initiated 4-6 weeks following radiotherapy alone, or were given together with temozolomide cycles. Prior therapy was radiotherapy, temozolomide, or both; most received both.

Only in-frame clones appear in the TCRdb table, and some are missing; sequencing was by immunoSEQ multiplex PCR. The sample has fewer than 40,000 clones; 80% to 85% are singletons. There are a few counts of this clone. Its antigen is still unknown. The CDR3 sequence is 15 residues long. CDR1 is MGHRA and CDR2 is YSYEKL in the germline V gene. V lost 0 bases to trimming and J lost 4 bases, with 10 bases between them. As for time point: week 47, end of study. A single vaccine dose contained 300 ug of mutant IDH1 20-mer peptide, and topical imiquimod was used with it. Vaccination of patients was performed eight times, in weeks 1, 3, 5, 7, 11, 15, 19 and 23. New IDH1-mutant, ATRX-lost WHO grade 3 or 4 astrocytomas occurred in donors.

The input for sequencing was PBMCs, taken from a glioma patient whose treatment included an IDH1 peptide vaccine. V usage is TRBV4-1 and J usage is TRBJ1-5; no clear D. The source is a young man with glioma. The CDR3 protein is CASSQDRKDNQPQHF. DNA of the CDR3: TGCGCCAGCAGCCAAGATCGTAAGGATAATCAGCCCCAGCATTTT.